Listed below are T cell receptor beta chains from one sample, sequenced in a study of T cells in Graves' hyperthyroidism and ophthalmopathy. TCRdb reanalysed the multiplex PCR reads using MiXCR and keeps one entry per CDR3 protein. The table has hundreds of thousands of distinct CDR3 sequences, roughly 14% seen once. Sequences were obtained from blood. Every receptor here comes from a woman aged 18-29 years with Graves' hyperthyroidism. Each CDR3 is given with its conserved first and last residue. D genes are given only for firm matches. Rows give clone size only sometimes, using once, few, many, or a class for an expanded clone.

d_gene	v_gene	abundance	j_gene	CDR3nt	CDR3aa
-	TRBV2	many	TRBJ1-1	TGTGCCAGCAGTGTTATGGCTGAAGCTTTCTTT	CASSVMAEAFF
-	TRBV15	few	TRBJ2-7	TGTGCCACCAGCAGAGAAATCAGGGTCTCAGGCGAGCAGTACTTC	CATSREIRVSGEQYF
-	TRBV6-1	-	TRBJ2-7	TGTGCCAGCAGTGAGCGGGCCTCCGCCTACGAGCAGTACTTC	CASSERASAYEQYF
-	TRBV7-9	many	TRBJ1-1	TGTGCCAGCAGCTCTGAAGGGAACACTGAAGCTTTCTTT	CASSSEGNTEAFF
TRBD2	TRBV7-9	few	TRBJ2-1	TGTGCCAGCAGCCCTAATAGCGGGGTCTTCTACAATGAGCAGTTCTTC	CASSPNSGVFYNEQFF
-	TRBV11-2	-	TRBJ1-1	TGTGCCAGCGGCGGACAGATGAACACTGAAGCTTTCTTT	CASGGQMNTEAFF
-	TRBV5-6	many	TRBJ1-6	TGTGCCAGCAGCTTGGGTCCACGAAACTCACCCCTCCACTTT	CASSLGPRNSPLHF
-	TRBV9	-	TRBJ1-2	TGTGCCAGCAGCGTCCCCGGGGTAGATGGCTACACCTTC	CASSVPGVDGYTF
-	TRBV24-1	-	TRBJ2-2	TGTGCCACCAGTGATTACACCGACACCGGGGAGCTGTTTTTT	CATSDYTDTGELFF
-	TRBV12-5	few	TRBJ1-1	TGTGCTAGTGGGGCTGGGACTGAAGCTTTCTTT	CASGAGTEAFF
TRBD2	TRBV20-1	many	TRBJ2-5	TGCAGTGCTATGGGACTAGCGGACTTTCAAGAGACCCAGTACTTC	CSAMGLADFQETQYF
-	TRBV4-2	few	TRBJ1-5	TGTGCCAGCAGCCTACGGATTGATCAGCCCCAGCATTTT	CASSLRIDQPQHF
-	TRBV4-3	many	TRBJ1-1	TGCGCCAGCAGCCAACTCGGGAACACTGAAGCTTTCTTT	CASSQLGNTEAFF